Shown below are 12 T cell receptor beta chains from a single sample sequenced in a study of shared clonotypes between healthy human individuals. Repertoires were generated with immunoSEQ multiplex PCR, while TCRdb's copy carries only in-frame clones and drops some. This sample carries approximately 2.3 million clones, more than 85% of them seen once, and the ten largest clones take 0.39%. The sample was naive CD4+ T cells from PBMCs. Subset meaning: CD45RA+ positively selected. The receptors shown here come from a man younger than 30 in good health. Some clones in this sample may be carry-over from other donors' samples.

The table lists this clone with a count of one. The rearrangement joins TRBV4-2 to TRBJ2-1, with D maybe TRBD2 (5 bases). The CDR3 extends over 15 amino acids. Germline V gives CDR1 LGHNA, CDR2 YNFKEQ. V lost 0 bases, J lost 4 bases, and 10 bases lay in between. CDR3 nucleotides: TGTGCCAGCAGCCAAGAGGGAGAGCGGTACAATGAGCAGTTCTTC. Translating it yields CASSQEGERYNEQFF.

The chain couples TRBV30 to TRBJ1-2; 7 nucleotides line up with TRBD1. The CDR3 length is 11 residues. CDR1 is GTSNPN and CDR2 is SVGIG in the germline V gene (reference sequence). J gave up 5 bases and V 6 bases, and 3 bases lay outside the gene matches. Written as DNA, the CDR3 is TGTGCCTGCGGACAGGAGTATGGCTACACCTTC. Translated, it gives CACGQEYGYTF.

The gene calls are TRBV6-6 and TRBJ2-1; TRBD1 or TRBD2 may be the D gene (5 bases each). Between the trimmed V and J ends, which lost 6 bases and 12 bases, there was a span of 18 bases. In germline, CDR1 is MNHNY, CDR2 SVGAGI (reference sequence). The CDR3 contains 13 residues. CDR3 in amino acids: CASRAGALPLQFF. The CDR3 coding sequence is TGTGCCAGCAGGGCCGGGGCGCTACCGCTGCAGTTCTTC.

CDR3 in amino acids: CASSFGLAIPPNEQFF. In DNA, the CDR3 is TGCGCCAGCAGCTTTGGACTAGCCATCCCCCCCAATGAGCAGTTCTTC. This chain joins TRBV5-1 and TRBJ2-1; 8 bases are a match to TRBD2. The CDR3 runs 16 residues. Trimming at V came to 2 bases and at J to 6 bases, leaving 10 bases not matched to a gene. The germline gives CDR1 SGHRS, CDR2 YFSETQ.

This clone is a singleton in its sample. The chain couples TRBV5-1 to TRBJ2-4; D remains unclear. Germline CDR1 SGHRS, CDR2 YFSETQ. The CDR3 consists of 12 residues. V dropped 1 base and J dropped 10 bases, with 9 bases sitting between them. This CDR3 is CASSLFAGIQYF. CDR3 nucleotides: TGCGCCAGCAGCTTGTTCGCCGGAATTCAGTACTTC.

The chain is built from TRBV2 and TRBJ1-2; D is uncertain. Germline V gene lookup returns CDR1 SNHLY and CDR2 FYNNEI. The CDR3 contains 17 residues. V was trimmed by 10 bases and J by 1 base, leaving 25 bases between them. This chain's CDR3 is CATGSWAALLSNYGYTF. CDR3 nucleotide sequence: TGTGCCACCGGGTCCTGGGCAGCACTCCTGAGTAACTATGGCTACACCTTC. The full variable domain, with the rest looked up from reference TRBV2 and TRBJ1-2, is EPEVTQTPSHQVTQMGQEVILRCVPISNHLYFYWYRQILGQKVEFLVSFYNNEISEKSEIFDDQFSVERPDGSNFTLKIRSTKLEDSAMYFCATGSWAALLSNYGYTFGSGTRLTVV.

This clone was seen a handful of times. The rearrangement links TRBV6-1 to TRBJ2-3, with TRBD1 as a possible D gene (6 bases). This CDR3 is 14 amino acids long. V was cut by 1 base and J by 2 bases, with 7 bases left in between. Germline V gives CDR1 MNHNS, CDR2 SASEGT. CDR3 protein: CASSEVGATDTQYF. CDR3 nucleotides: TGTGCCAGCAGTGAAGTGGGGGCCACAGATACGCAGTATTTT.

The table lists this clone with a count of one. The chain uses TRBV19 and TRBJ2-6; no reliable D call. Trimming stripped 7 bases from V and 1 base from J, with 5 bases between. The CDR3 covers 13 residues. In germline, CDR1 is LNHDA, CDR2 SQIVND (reference sequence). The CDR3 DNA reads as TGTGCCAGTACCTTTTCTGGGGCCAACGTCCTGACTTTC. Translated: CASTFSGANVLTF.

This sequence joins TRBV5-4 and TRBJ2-7, with 11 bases matching TRBD2. Germline CDR1 SGHNT, CDR2 YYREEE (reference sequence). V lost 0 bases to trimming and J lost 3 bases; unmatched junction nucleotides: 5. The CDR3 has 16 residues. The CDR3 coding sequence is TGTGCCAGCAGCTTGGGGACTAGCGGGTGGGTCTACGAGCAGTACTTC. Translated: CASSLGTSGWVYEQYF.

This clone is a singleton in its sample. The chain uses TRBV2 and TRBJ2-3, with 10 nucleotides matching TRBD1. V dropped 1 base and J dropped 6; count of bases not matched to a gene: 1. The CDR3 covers 14 residues. CDR1 SNHLY and CDR2 FYNNEI come from the germline V gene. CDR3: CASSEGTGGDTQYF. CDR3 in DNA: TGTGCCAGCAGTGAAGGGACAGGGGGGGATACGCAGTATTTT.

This clone has only one observation. The sample carries other DNA sequences with the same CDR3. The chain joins TRBV5-1 to TRBJ2-1; no firm D call. This CDR3 comprises 13 residues. Trimming pared 0 bases from V and 8 bases from J, leaving 9 bases between. Per germline, CDR1 SGHRS and CDR2 YFSETQ. The CDR3 protein is CASSLVPSDEQFF. In DNA, the CDR3 is TGCGCCAGCAGCTTGGTCCCCTCCGATGAGCAGTTCTTC.

The chain recombines TRBV13 with TRBJ2-7; 11 bases match TRBD2. This CDR3 contains 17 residues. Trimming took 4 bases from V and 2 from J; bases not matched to a gene: 10. The germline V gene encodes CDR1 PRHDT and CDR2 FYEKMQ (reference sequence). Written as DNA, the CDR3 is TGTGCCAGCAGCTCGAACCCGACTAGCGGGGCCCCCTACGAGCAGTACTTC. Protein product: CASSSNPTSGAPYEQYF.